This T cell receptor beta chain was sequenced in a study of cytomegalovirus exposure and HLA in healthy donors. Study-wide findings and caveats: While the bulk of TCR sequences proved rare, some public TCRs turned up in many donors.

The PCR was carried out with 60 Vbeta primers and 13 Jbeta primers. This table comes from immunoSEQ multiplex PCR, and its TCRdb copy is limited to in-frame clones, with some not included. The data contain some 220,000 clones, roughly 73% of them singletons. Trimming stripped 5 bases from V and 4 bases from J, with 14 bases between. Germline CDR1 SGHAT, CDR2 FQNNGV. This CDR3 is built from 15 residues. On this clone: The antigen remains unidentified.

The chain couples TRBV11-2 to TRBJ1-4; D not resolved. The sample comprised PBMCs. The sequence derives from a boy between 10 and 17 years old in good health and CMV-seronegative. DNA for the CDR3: TGTGCCAGCAGCCCGTGGGTCAGGTATAATGAAAAACTGTTTTTT. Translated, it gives CASSPWVRYNEKLFF.